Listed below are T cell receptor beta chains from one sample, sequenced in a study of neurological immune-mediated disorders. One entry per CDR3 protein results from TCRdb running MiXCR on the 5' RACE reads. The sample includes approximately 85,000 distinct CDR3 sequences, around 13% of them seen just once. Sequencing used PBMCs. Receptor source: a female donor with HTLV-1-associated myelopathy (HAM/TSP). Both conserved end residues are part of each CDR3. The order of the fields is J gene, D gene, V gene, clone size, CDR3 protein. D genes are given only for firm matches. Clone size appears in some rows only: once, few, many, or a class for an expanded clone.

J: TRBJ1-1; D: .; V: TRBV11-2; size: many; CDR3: CASSLVQPEAFF
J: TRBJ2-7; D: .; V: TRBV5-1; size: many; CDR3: CASSLEVYVGGSSEQYF
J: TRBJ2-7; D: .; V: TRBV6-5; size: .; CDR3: CASSYIRWWTYAYEQYF
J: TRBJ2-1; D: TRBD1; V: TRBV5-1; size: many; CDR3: CASSPGTGVYNEQFF
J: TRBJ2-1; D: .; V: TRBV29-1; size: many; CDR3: CSVEDRVGKADEQFF
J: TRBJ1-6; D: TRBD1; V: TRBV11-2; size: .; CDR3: CASSPDRASPNSPLHF
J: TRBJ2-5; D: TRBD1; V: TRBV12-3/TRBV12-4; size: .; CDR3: CANSPGTVPGETQYF
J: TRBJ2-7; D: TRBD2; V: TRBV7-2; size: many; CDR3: CASSLTSGDYEQYF
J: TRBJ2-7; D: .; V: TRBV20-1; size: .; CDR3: CSARSQVGGEQYF
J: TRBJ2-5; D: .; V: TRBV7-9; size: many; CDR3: CASSLGAGLKTQYF
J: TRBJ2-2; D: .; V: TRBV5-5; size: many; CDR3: CASSPVGGSTGELFF
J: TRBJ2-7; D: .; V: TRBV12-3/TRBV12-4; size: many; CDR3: CASTWTDSYEQYF
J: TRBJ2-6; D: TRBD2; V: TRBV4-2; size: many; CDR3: CASSPQLAGGSGANVLTF
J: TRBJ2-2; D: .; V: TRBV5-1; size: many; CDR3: CASSLYQGNTGELFF
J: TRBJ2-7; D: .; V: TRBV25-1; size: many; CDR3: CASTPPGLYEQYF